Reported below is one TCR beta chain. Many counts were recorded for this clonotype. Its antigen specificity is not known. The input lacks base qualities; no much larger clone sits a single base away. These data come from a study of Graves' ophthalmopathy and Graves' hyperthyroidism (dated by TCRdb to the late 2010s). Study-level background: Peripheral blood was collected at initial diagnosis, before any treatment. Once sampling was done, hyperthyroidism patients were given methimazole at a starting dose of 30 mg daily, while ophthalmopathy patients were given high-dose intravenous methylprednisolone. In total, 135 blood samples were TCR-sequenced: 40 to 45 ophthalmopathy, 80 or so hyperthyroidism and 17 hyperthyroidism-to-ophthalmopathy patients. A discovery set of 100 or so patients (approximately 45 ophthalmopathy, around 57 stable hyperthyroidism) was enrolled to explore V-J signatures distinguishing ophthalmopathy from hyperthyroidism. In over 5 hyperthyroidism patients, the T-cell repertoire of thyroid tissue was compared with the T-cell repertoire of blood. An independent validation cohort comprised roughly 20 hyperthyroidism patients and over 15 patients who later progressed from hyperthyroidism to ophthalmopathy. The study used signatures of the TCR beta repertoire to tell Graves' ophthalmopathy apart from Graves' hyperthyroidism and to predict which patients would progress to ophthalmopathy.

Ophthalmopathy patients were characterized by moderately to severely active disease, a Clinical Activity Score of at least 3, a NOSPECS grade of at least 4, and a disease duration under 3 months. Patients with other autoimmune diseases, uncontrolled infections, pregnancy or lactation were excluded from the study. Clinical symptoms, serum thyroxine, TRAb, thyroid ultrasound and orbital computed tomography formed the basis of the diagnosis. Using Ficoll-Paque density gradient centrifugation, PBMCs were isolated from 9 to 10 ml of fresh peripheral blood. Total RNA was extracted with Trizol reagent and quality-checked on an Agilent 2100 Bioanalyzer. TCR beta CDR3 regions were amplified from RNA transcripts for repertoire sequencing. The first round of RT-PCR was done with HTBI primers and the Qiagen OneStep RT-PCR kit, and was followed by a second round of multiplex PCR, then size selection and purification. Sequencing of the libraries was carried out on an Illumina HiSeq2000 in paired-end mode with 100 bp reads. Turning to the authors' computational methods: SOAPnuke was used to process the reads, throwing out any read that had adapters, had uncalled bases, had a mean Phred below 15, or lacked an exact constant-primer or identifier match. High-quality paired reads were merged with COPE v1.2.5. Unique nucleotide sequences were defined as clonotypes and aligned to IMGT TRB V, D and J references using MiTCR v1.1. Only V-J combinations with frequency above 0.0001 were analysed, covering 99% to 99.2% of repertoires. For each V-J combination, a TCR clonal expansion and chaos score was defined as F50 clonal expansion divided by the chaos observed in the TCRdist matrix. Welch's t-statistics and random forest were used to reduce the features to approximately 13 V-J combinations, which were then used as input to a naive Bayes classifier. The similarity between thyroid and blood repertoires was quantified using the Morisita-Horn index. In-frame beta chains were kept once TCRdb had trimmed the public reads at Q25 with fastp and called clones with MiXCR. Every distinct CDR3 protein forms one entry, paired with its most common genes and DNA. The V and J calls reflect TCRdb's pipeline rather than the authors' work. Present in this sample are about 700,000 distinct CDR3 sequences, roughly two fifths of which were seen just once. About 40% of the sample rests with the top ten.

What the authors observed across the whole study: No statistical method was used to set the sample size in advance, and the investigators knew which group each participant was assigned to. Among expanded thyroid clonotypes with frequency above 0.001, most also showed up in blood, which suggests that blood repertoires may reflect the thyroid immune response. In validation, the model predicted ophthalmopathy progression with 55% to 71% sensitivity and about 73% specificity; about a dozen predicted patients were CT-confirmed with GO in a median of about 6.2 months. In cross-validation, the 13-signature model distinguished ophthalmopathy from stable hyperthyroidism with 85% to 90% sensitivity and 81% to 83% specificity, and in the test set the corresponding values were approximately 80% and 68%.

The sample consisted of peripheral blood. This clonotype was obtained from an adult man with Graves' ophthalmopathy.

The DNA sequence follows: TGCAGTGCTGGAAGACAGGGGGAAAACGAGCAGTACTTC. Its product reads: CSAGRQGENEQYF. The chain joins TRBV20-1 to TRBJ2-7; 9 central bases correspond to TRBD1. Trimming accounts for 5 bases at V and 5 bases at J, while the number of junction bases matched to no gene is 7. The CDR3 goes from the cysteine to the phenylalanine over 13 residues. Only the CDR3 part of the read is kept: 39 bases, read in frame from the first base. From a lookup of the germline V gene (reference sequence), CDR1 and CDR2 are DFQATT and SNEGSKA.